A single sample is the source of the 15 T cell receptor beta chains below, sequenced in a study of T-cell reconstitution after alpha-beta-depleted transplantation in children. During its preparation, the TCRbeta library received unique molecular identifiers. TCRdb analysed the PCR reads with MiXCR anew, one entry per CDR3 protein. The data contain a few hundred thousand distinct CDR3 sequences, roughly 9.5% of them seen just once; the ten biggest clones take up around a tenth. The sequencing used PBMCs from the stem cell graft donor, collected from the stem cell graft. The receptors originated from a human donor who donated a stem cell graft to a child with SCID.

This clonotype has a count of ten or more. In DNA, the CDR3 is TGTGCCAGCAGCGTAGGTAATTCTGGCACAGATACGCAGTATTTT. Translating gives CASSVGNSGTDTQYF. This chain joins TRBV12-3 or TRBV12-4 and TRBJ2-3, with D unresolved. Deletions cut 6 bases from V and 1 base from J, with 14 bases between. The CDR3 sequence is 15 residues long.

This clonotype was seen at least ten times. The rearrangement uses TRBV5-1 and TRBJ1-1; D is ambiguous. The germline V and J ends were trimmed by 2 bases and 0 bases, with 5 bases remaining between them. The CDR3 loop spans 13 amino acids. From germline, CDR1 is SGHRS and CDR2 YFSETQ. In DNA, the CDR3 is TGCGCCAGCAGCTTTTCATTGAACACTGAAGCTTTCTTT. This encodes CASSFSLNTEAFF.

The rearrangement uses TRBV12-3 or TRBV12-4 and TRBJ2-2; D is undetermined. V was cut by 7 bases and J by 3 bases, with 12 bases left in between. This CDR3 has 14 residues. CDR3 in DNA: TGTGCCAGCACCCTGGGCCCGTACACCGGGGAGCTGTTTTTT. As protein: CASTLGPYTGELFF.

The V gene is TRBV7-9, the J gene TRBJ1-5; D ambiguous. Germline-derived CDR1 and CDR2 are SEHNR and FQNEAQ (reference sequence). The length of the CDR3 is 13 residues. V lost 3 bases, J lost 5 bases, and 8 bases lay in between. This chain's CDR3 is CASSFDIYQPQHF. As DNA, the CDR3 is TGTGCCAGCAGCTTTGACATCTATCAGCCCCAGCATTTT.

This clonotype was found many times. The chain combines TRBV5-1 with TRBJ1-3; 7 bases align to TRBD1. Losses at the gene ends were 0 bases for V and 1 base for J; bases not matched to a gene: 1. This CDR3 contains 15 residues. Germline V gives CDR1 SGHRS, CDR2 YFSETQ. CDR3 sequence: CASSLDRGSGNTIYF. CDR3 bases: TGCGCCAGCAGCTTGGACAGGGGATCTGGAAACACCATATATTTT. Combining the CDR3 with reference TRBV5-1 and TRBJ1-3 gives the whole variable domain KAGVTQTPRYLIKTRGQQVTLSCSPISGHRSVSWYQQTPGQGLQFLFEYFSETQRNKGNFPGRFSGRQFSNSRSEMNVSTLELGDSALYLCASSLDRGSGNTIYFGEGSWLTVV.

The V call is TRBV12-3 or TRBV12-4, the J call TRBJ2-2; D uncertain. V was trimmed by 7 bases and J by 4 bases, leaving 10 bases between them. This CDR3 spans 13 amino acids. CDR3 residues: CASTLQTTGELFF. The CDR3 nucleotides read TGTGCCAGCACTCTACAGACCACCGGGGAGCTGTTTTTT.

This clonotype was observed a handful of times. J is TRBJ2-7 and V is TRBV12-3 or TRBV12-4; TRBD1 matches 8 bases. The V and J ends lost 4 bases and 4 bases, in that order; junction bases with no gene match: 6. The CDR3 loop spans 14 amino acids. The CDR3 loop is CASSWDRYPYEQYF. The CDR3 region has the DNA TGTGCCAGCAGTTGGGACAGGTACCCTTACGAGCAGTACTTC.

This clonotype was observed a few times. The chain couples TRBV14 to TRBJ2-3; D might be TRBD1 or TRBD2, each matching 5 bases. Trimming took off 0 bases at V and 0 bases at J, with 16 bases between the two ends. The CDR3 loop spans 18 amino acids. CDR1 is SGHDN and CDR2 is FVKESK in the germline V gene. CDR3 sequence: CASSQEATGRFSTDTQYF. The DNA of the CDR3 is TGTGCCAGCAGCCAAGAAGCGACGGGACGCTTTAGCACAGATACGCAGTATTTT.

This clonotype was counted many times. V usage is TRBV3-1 and J usage is TRBJ2-4; 9 bases are shared with TRBD2. The CDR3 contains 13 residues. Germline V lookup: CDR1 LGHDT, CDR2 YNNKEL (reference sequence). The trim removed 1 base at V and 10 bases at J, leaving 2 bases unmatched. Here the CDR3 reads CASSQGLAGIQYF. CDR3 DNA: TGTGCCAGCAGCCAAGGTCTAGCGGGGATTCAGTACTTC.

This clonotype was picked up a small number of times. The gene calls are TRBV29-1 and TRBJ1-2; D ambiguous. Trimming removed 7 bases at V and 4 bases at J, with 13 bases between. Germline CDR1 reads SQVTM; CDR2 reads ANQGSEA. The CDR3 is 12 amino acids. CDR3 sequence (DNA): TGCAGCGCTCTCGACGGAAGCTATGGCTACACCTTC. Protein sequence: CSALDGSYGYTF.

This clonotype was counted between two and nine times. The rearrangement uses TRBV5-1 and TRBJ2-3; perhaps TRBD2 as D (6 bases). The ends were cut back, 4 bases at V and 0 bases at J, with 15 bases in the middle. CDR3 length: 16 amino acids. CDR1 and CDR2 from the germline V gene are SGHRS and YFSETQ. CDR3 nucleotides: TGCGCCAGCAGCCTCCGACCGGGGGAGAGCACAGATACGCAGTATTTT. It translates to CASSLRPGESTDTQYF.

The gene calls are TRBV19 and TRBJ1-1; D may be TRBD1 (5 bases). Germline-derived CDR1 and CDR2 are LNHDA and SQIVND (reference sequence). Trimming took off 7 bases at V and 0 bases at J, with 12 bases between the two ends. The CDR3 spans 14 residues. This CDR3 is CASKAGRLNTEAFF. DNA for the CDR3: TGTGCCAGTAAGGCAGGGCGCTTGAACACTGAAGCTTTCTTT. The full variable domain, its missing parts supplied by reference TRBV19 and TRBJ1-1, is DGGITQSPKYLFRKEGQNVTLSCEQNLNHDAMYWYRQDPGQGLRLIYYSQIVNDFQKGDIAEGYSVSREKKESFPLTVTSAQKNPTAFYLCASKAGRLNTEAFFGQGTRLTVV.

J is TRBJ2-7 and V is TRBV14; 8 positions agree with TRBD2. V was pared by 2 bases and J by 5 bases, with 23 bases of the junction left unmatched. Germline V gene data show CDR1 as SGHDN and CDR2 as FVKESK. CDR3 size: 20 residues. The CDR3 sequence is CASSQTGKMPLAGLTHEQYF. The CDR3, as DNA: TGTGCCAGCAGCCAAACAGGAAAGATGCCCTTAGCGGGGTTAACTCACGAGCAGTACTTC.

This clonotype has a handful of counts. V and J are TRBV10-3 and TRBJ2-2; 9 bases are a match to TRBD2. V dropped 5 bases and J dropped 6; count of bases not matched to a gene: 13. The CDR3 consists of 17 residues. Germline values: CDR1 ENHRY, CDR2 SYGVKD. The CDR3 protein is CAISWIAGDEFSGELFF. The CDR3 DNA reads TGTGCCATCAGTTGGATAGCGGGGGATGAGTTTTCCGGGGAGCTGTTTTTT.

This rearrangement joins TRBV2 to TRBJ2-2; 10 bases are shared with TRBD2. This CDR3 is built from 15 residues. V dropped 1 base and J dropped 7; count of bases not matched to a gene: 3. The germline CDR1 and CDR2 sequences are SNHLY and FYNNEI. CDR3 coding DNA: TGTGCCAGCAGTGAAGTGGGACTAGCGTACGGGGAGCTGTTTTTT. This codes for CASSEVGLAYGELFF.